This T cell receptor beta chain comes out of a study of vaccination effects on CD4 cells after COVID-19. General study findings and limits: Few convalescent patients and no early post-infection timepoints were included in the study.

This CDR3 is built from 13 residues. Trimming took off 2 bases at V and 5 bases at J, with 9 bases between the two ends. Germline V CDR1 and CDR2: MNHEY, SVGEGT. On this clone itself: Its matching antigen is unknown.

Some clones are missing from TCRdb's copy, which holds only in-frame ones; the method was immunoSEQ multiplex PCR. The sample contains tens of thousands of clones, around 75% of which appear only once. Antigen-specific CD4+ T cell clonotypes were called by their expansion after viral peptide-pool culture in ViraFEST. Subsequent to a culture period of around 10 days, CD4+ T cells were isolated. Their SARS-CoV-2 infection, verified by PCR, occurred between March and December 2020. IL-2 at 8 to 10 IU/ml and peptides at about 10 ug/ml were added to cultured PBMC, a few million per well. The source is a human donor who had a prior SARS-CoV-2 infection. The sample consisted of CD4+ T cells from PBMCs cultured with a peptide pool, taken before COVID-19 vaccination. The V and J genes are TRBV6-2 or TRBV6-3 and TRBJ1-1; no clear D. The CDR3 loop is CASSYGGWTEAFF. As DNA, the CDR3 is TGTGCCAGCAGTTACGGCGGTTGGACTGAAGCTTTCTTT.